The source of this T cell receptor (beta chain) is a study of T cells in narcolepsy. General study points: Blood of same and different patients, but not healthy controls, reportedly held recurring autoreactive clonotypes. Autoreactive clone sequences were missing from some blood memory CD4+ repertoires.

Comments on this clone: Its specificity is unknown.

TCRdb's copy holds only in-frame clones and misses some; the assay was immunoSEQ multiplex PCR. The table lists about 22,000 clones, about 80% of them singletons. Specimen: memory (CD45RA-) CD4+ T cells from blood. This sequence originates from a human donor in good health.

The CDR3 region is CILRGSQPQHF. CDR3 DNA: TGCATACTACGGGGGAGTCAGCCCCAGCATTTT. The genes are TRBV20-1 and TRBJ1-5, with D perhaps TRBD1 (5 bases). There are 11 residues in the CDR3. CDR1 and CDR2 from the germline V gene are DFQATT and SNEGSKA (reference sequence).